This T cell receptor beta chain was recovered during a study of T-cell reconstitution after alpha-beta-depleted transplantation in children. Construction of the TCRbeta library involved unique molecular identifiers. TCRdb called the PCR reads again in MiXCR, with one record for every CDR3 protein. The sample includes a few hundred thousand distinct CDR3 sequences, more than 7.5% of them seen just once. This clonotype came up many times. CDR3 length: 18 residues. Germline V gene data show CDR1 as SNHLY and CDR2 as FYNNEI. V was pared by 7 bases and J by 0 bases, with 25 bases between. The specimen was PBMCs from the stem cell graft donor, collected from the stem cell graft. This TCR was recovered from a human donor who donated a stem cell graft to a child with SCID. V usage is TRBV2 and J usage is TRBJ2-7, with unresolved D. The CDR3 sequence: CASKDPVASLRNSYEQYF. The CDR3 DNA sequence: TGTGCCAGCAAAGACCCTGTCGCGAGCCTCCGTAACTCCTACGAGCAGTACTTC.